This TCR beta chain was recovered during a study of cytomegalovirus exposure and HLA in healthy donors. Only in-frame clones appear in the TCRdb table, and some are missing; sequencing was by immunoSEQ multiplex PCR. The sample gives fewer than 250,000 clones, more than 75% of which show up once; around 2.6% is in the top ten. On this clone itself: Its antigen is not known.

The V and J ends lost 4 bases and 2 bases respectively, with 12 bases between them. The V gene's germline CDR1 is MNHEY and CDR2 SMNVEV (reference sequence). This CDR3 region has 14 residues. The donors were members of the validation cohort comprising approximately 120 subjects, separate from the approximately 700-subject first cohort. Findings of the study overall: Whilst most TCR sequences proved rare, a subset of public TCRs occurred across many donors. Subsequent analysis found a tendency for first-cohort TCR clusters to co-occur within the approximately 130 validation repertoires.

This chain links TRBV27 with TRBJ2-7; TRBD1 is a possible D gene (5 bases). Sequenced material: PBMCs. The receptor was isolated from a young man in good health and CMV-seronegative. The CDR3 DNA follows: TGTGCCAGCAGTTCAGCAGGGTTGACCTACGAGCAGTACTTC. Protein: CASSSAGLTYEQYF.